These 32 T cell receptor beta chains originate from one sample sequenced in a study of blood T cell repertoires in COVID-19. The table came from immunoSEQ multiplex PCR; TCRdb's copy has only in-frame clones and leaves some out. Among roughly 200,000 clones, roughly 88% were seen once, and the ten largest hold under 4.5%. The sequenced sample was peripheral blood. The receptors come from a woman in her twenties or thirties with acute or convalescent COVID-19.

This chain links TRBV19 with TRBJ1-1; D ambiguous. CDR3 length: 13 residues. V was trimmed by 0 bases and J by 11 bases, leaving 13 bases between them. The germline V gene encodes CDR1 LNHDA and CDR2 SQIVND (reference sequence). The CDR3 here is CASSIEIGVAAFF. The CDR3 DNA reads as TGTGCCAGTAGTATAGAGATTGGCGTAGCGGCTTTCTTT.

V and J are TRBV5-1 and TRBJ1-2; D may be TRBD1 (6 bases). CDR3 length equals 12 residues. V was clipped by 4 bases and J by 8 bases, with 12 bases between them. Germline lookup yields CDR1 SGHRS and CDR2 YFSETQ. CDR3 region: CASSPQGIGYTF. The CDR3 DNA reads TGCGCCAGCAGCCCTCAGGGGATCGGCTACACCTTC.

V and J are TRBV28 and TRBJ1-1; D gene unclear. Between the trimmed V and J ends, which lost 7 bases and 4 bases, there was a span of 13 bases. This CDR3 has 13 amino acids. The germline gives CDR1 MDHEN, CDR2 SYDVKM. CDR3 sequence reads: CASTPTYGTEAFF. The CDR3 DNA follows: TGTGCCAGCACCCCTACGTACGGCACTGAAGCTTTCTTT.

This clone was found a few times. The chain links TRBV4-1 to TRBJ2-1; tentative D call: TRBD2 (5 bases). Germline V gene lookup returns CDR1 MGHRA and CDR2 YSYEKL. V was shortened by 4 bases and J by 3 bases, with 25 bases between the two germline ends. This CDR3 has 19 residues. CDR3 sequence: CASSLPEGGRGILYNEQFF. The CDR3 region has the DNA TGCGCCAGCAGCCTCCCCGAGGGTGGTCGTGGGATTCTCTACAATGAGCAGTTCTTC.

The V gene is TRBV7-9, the J gene TRBJ2-7, with D unclear. The germline V and J ends were trimmed by 1 base and 6 bases, with 10 bases remaining between them. The CDR3 is made up of 13 amino acids. CDR1 and CDR2 (germline): SEHNR, FQNEAQ (reference sequence). CDR3 sequence: CASSLDPVTEQYF. CDR3 in DNA: TGTGCCAGCAGCTTAGATCCGGTTACCGAGCAGTACTTC.

V gene TRBV7-2 combines with J gene TRBJ2-5; the D is unclear. The ends were cut back, 5 bases at V and 5 bases at J, with 9 bases in the middle. CDR3 length: 12 amino acids. Germline loops: CDR1 SGHTA, CDR2 FQGNSA. The CDR3 DNA reads TGTGCCAGCAGCGTTAAGAGGGAGACCCAGTACTTC. Translating it yields CASSVKRETQYF.

The V and J genes are TRBV10-2 and TRBJ1-5; the D gene is possibly TRBD1 (6 bases). CDR3 length equals 14 residues. Looked up from germline, CDR1 is WSHSY and CDR2 is SAAADI. V lost 8 bases, J lost 2 bases, and 13 bases lay in between. The CDR3 DNA reads as TGCGCCAGCGGGGGGGCGTTTCGCAATCAGCCCCAGCATTTT. Amino acids: CASGGAFRNQPQHF.

The rearrangement links TRBV6-6 to TRBJ1-1; 7 nucleotides match TRBD1. Germline CDR1 is MNHNY and CDR2 is SVGAGI (reference sequence). The CDR3 covers 12 residues. V gave up 5 bases and J gave up 7 bases; unmatched junction bases: 4. The CDR3 reads CASSPRDSEAFF. The CDR3 nucleotides read TGTGCCAGCAGTCCTAGGGACAGTGAAGCTTTCTTT.

The rearrangement links TRBV10-2 to TRBJ2-6; D is unresolved. V gave up 6 bases and J gave up 2 bases, with 5 bases separating them. This CDR3 has 13 amino acids. Looked up from germline, CDR1 is WSHSY and CDR2 is SAAADI. The CDR3 nucleotides read TGCGCCAGCAGAACTGCTGGGGCCAACGTCCTGACTTTC. Translated: CASRTAGANVLTF.

This rearrangement joins TRBV28 to TRBJ2-7; 7 nucleotides line up with TRBD2. The CDR3 length is 15 residues. Germline loops: CDR1 MDHEN, CDR2 SYDVKM. The V segment lost 5 bases and the J segment 10 bases; nucleotides outside the gene matches: 17. As DNA, the CDR3 is TGTGCCAGCAGTCCTCCCGGGGAGAGGGGCGGGAGACAGTACTTC. Translating gives CASSPPGERGGRQYF.

The rearrangement uses TRBV28 and TRBJ1-2; D not resolved. The CDR3 spans 11 residues. V was cut by 8 bases and J by 3 bases, with 7 bases left in between. Germline-derived CDR1 and CDR2 are MDHEN and SYDVKM. The CDR3 nucleotides read TGTGCCAGCGGACTGTACTATGGCTACACCTTC. This translates into CASGLYYGYTF.

V and J are TRBV10-3 and TRBJ2-3; D might be TRBD2 (6 bases). Germline V CDR1 and CDR2: ENHRY, SYGVKD. The germline V and J ends were trimmed by 5 bases and 2 bases, with 8 bases remaining between them. This CDR3 is 13 amino acids long. CDR3 nucleotides: TGTGCCATCAGTCGGGGGACCACAGATACGCAGTATTTT. Its protein product is CAISRGTTDTQYF.

This chain links TRBV7-9 with TRBJ2-3; 8 positions agree with TRBD2. CDR1 and CDR2 from the germline V gene are SEHNR and FQNEAQ (reference sequence). V was clipped by 3 bases and J by 1 base; unmatched bases: 6. The CDR3 contains 16 residues. CDR3 DNA: TGTGCCAGCAGCTTTCTACGAGCGGGAGGCACAGATACGCAGTATTTT. It codes for CASSFLRAGGTDTQYF. Based on the CDR3 plus reference TRBV7-9 and TRBJ2-3, the full variable domain is DTGVSQNPRHKITKRGQNVTFRCDPISEHNRLYWYRQTLGQGPEFLTYFQNEAQLEKSRLLSDRFSAERPKGSFSTLEIQRTEQGDSAMYLCASSFLRAGGTDTQYFGPGTRLTVL.

The genes are TRBV3-1 (or the pseudogene TRBV3-2) and TRBJ1-2, with D unresolved. The CDR3 totals 13 residues. V was pared by 3 bases and J by 7 bases, with 12 bases between. CDR1 is LGHDT and CDR2 is YNNKEL in the germline V gene (reference sequence). The CDR3 sequence is CASSHLTGSGYTF. CDR3 nucleotides: TGTGCCAGCAGCCATCTCACGGGAAGTGGCTACACCTTC.

The genes are TRBV6-5 and TRBJ1-5, with no clear D. The V end lost 5 bases, the J end lost 3 bases, and 8 bases lay between the germline ends. The CDR3 extends over 13 amino acids. Germline V gene lookup returns CDR1 MNHEY and CDR2 SVGAGI. DNA of the CDR3: TGTGCCAGCAGTCCCGGTGTCAATCAGCCCCAGCATTTT. This sequence encodes CASSPGVNQPQHF.

The chain links TRBV28 to TRBJ2-7; D unclear. The germline V gene has CDR1 MDHEN and CDR2 SYDVKM. Between the trimmed V and J ends, which lost 1 base and 6 bases, there was a span of 25 bases. This CDR3 contains 18 residues. CDR3: CASSLSRFNARRTGEQYF. DNA of the CDR3: TGTGCCAGCAGTTTATCCAGGTTTAACGCTCGGCGTACCGGCGAGCAGTACTTC.

V usage is TRBV11-2 and J usage is TRBJ2-3, with D possibly being TRBD1 (6 bases). Germline CDR1 SGHAT, CDR2 FQNNGV. Trimming cost V 4 bases and J 2 bases, with 22 bases left between them. CDR3 length: 18 residues. The CDR3 region has the DNA TGTGCCAGCAGCTCCCGTCTACAGGGAATTTTCGACACAGATACGCAGTATTTT. This gives the protein CASSSRLQGIFDTDTQYF.

Only a few counts were recorded for this clone. The rearrangement uses TRBV6-6 and TRBJ1-2; perhaps TRBD1 as D (5 bases). Germline CDR1 MNHNY, CDR2 SVGAGI (reference sequence). CDR3 size: 15 residues. V lost 2 bases and J lost 8, with 18 bases in between. CDR3 nucleotides: TGTGCCAGCAGTTACCTCTCCGGAACGCAGGGCGGCTACACCTTC. This codes for CASSYLSGTQGGYTF.

The chain recombines TRBV11-2 with TRBJ2-5; TRBD2 aligns across 15 bases. Germline V gives CDR1 SGHAT, CDR2 FQNNGV. Losses at the gene ends were 5 bases for V and 3 bases for J; bases not matched to a gene: 4. The CDR3 contains 16 residues. CDR3 sequence reads: CASSQGLAGGEETQYF. In nucleotides, the CDR3 is TGTGCCAGCAGCCAAGGACTAGCGGGAGGGGAAGAGACCCAGTACTTC. The full variable domain, rest sourced from reference TRBV11-2 and TRBJ2-5, is EAGVAQSPRYKIIEKRQSVAFWCNPISGHATLYWYQQILGQGPKLLIQFQNNGVVDDSQLPKDRFSAERLKGVDSTLKIQPAKLEDSAVYLCASSQGLAGGEETQYFGPGTRLLVL.

This chain links TRBV2 with TRBJ2-7; D may be TRBD1 (6 bases). V lost 6 bases and J lost 4, with 10 bases in between. Germline V gene sequence: CDR1 SNHLY, CDR2 FYNNEI. The CDR3 sequence is 12 residues long. Written as DNA, the CDR3 is TGTGCCAGCAGGACAGGTCCATACGAGCAGTACTTC. This translates into CASRTGPYEQYF.

DNA for the CDR3: TGTGCCAGCAGCTTACCGTCTAGCGGCTCTTATGCTACGCAGTATTTT. This codes for CASSLPSSGSYATQYF. The chain recombines TRBV7-9 with TRBJ2-3, with 7 bases that match TRBD2. The CDR3 totals 16 residues. The germline gives CDR1 SEHNR, CDR2 FQNEAQ (reference sequence). After removal of 2 bases from V and 8 bases from J, the junction contained 13 bases not matched to a gene.

CDR3 sequence: CASSLGSQRAFF. CDR3 coding DNA: TGTGCCAGCAGCTTGGGTTCTCAGCGAGCTTTCTTT. The chain recombines TRBV5-6 with TRBJ1-1; D remains ambiguous. Germline CDR1 and CDR2: SGHDT and YYEEEE. The CDR3 loop spans 12 amino acids. V gave up 0 bases and J gave up 10 bases, with 10 bases separating them.

V usage is TRBV7-9 and J usage is TRBJ2-2; D remains ambiguous. The CDR3 is 13 residues long. V lost 5 bases and J lost 1, with 5 bases in between. Per germline, CDR1 SEHNR and CDR2 FQNEAQ (reference sequence). The CDR3 region is CASSPKNTGELFF. DNA of the CDR3: TGTGCCAGCAGCCCAAAGAACACCGGGGAGCTGTTTTTT.

This chain joins TRBV7-9 and TRBJ2-7, with D possibly TRBD1 on 6 matching bases. The CDR3 extends over 13 amino acids. Per germline, CDR1 SEHNR and CDR2 FQNEAQ (reference sequence). V dropped 5 bases and J dropped 4 bases, with 12 bases sitting between them. The CDR3 protein is CASSQGTQYEQYF. As DNA, the CDR3 is TGTGCCAGCAGCCAAGGGACACAATACGAGCAGTACTTC.

The rearrangement joins TRBV2 to TRBJ2-3, with no clear D. V dropped 4 bases and J dropped 0 bases, with 8 bases sitting between them. Germline lookup yields CDR1 SNHLY and CDR2 FYNNEI. The length of the CDR3 is 14 residues. The CDR3 reads CASSVVMSTDTQYF. The CDR3 DNA reads as TGTGCCAGCAGTGTAGTGATGAGCACAGATACGCAGTATTTT.

This chain connects TRBV5-8 to TRBJ1-6; D remains unclear. V was pared by 0 bases and J by 6 bases, with 10 bases between. Germline CDR1 reads SGHTS; CDR2 reads YDEGEE. The CDR3 runs to 15 residues. The CDR3: CASSLAEAVNSPLHF. CDR3 nucleotide sequence: TGTGCCAGCAGCTTGGCGGAGGCGGTTAATTCACCCCTCCACTTT.

The chain combines TRBV11-1 with TRBJ1-1; the D gene is possibly TRBD1 (6 bases). V was clipped by 5 bases and J by 7 bases, with 14 bases between them. CDR1 and CDR2 from the germline V gene are SGHAT and FQDESV (reference sequence). This CDR3 comprises 13 residues. The DNA of the CDR3 is TGTGCCAGCAGCCCAGCCACAGGGTTTGAAGCTTTCTTT. Translating it yields CASSPATGFEAFF.

V and J are TRBV3-1 (or the pseudogene TRBV3-2) and TRBJ1-3; D gene ambiguous. This CDR3 is 13 amino acids long. V was clipped by 8 bases and J by 0 bases, with 8 bases between them. CDR1 LGHDT and CDR2 YNNKEL come from the germline V gene (reference sequence). CDR3 protein: CASGLLSGNTIYF. CDR3 DNA sequence: TGTGCCAGCGGACTACTCTCTGGAAACACCATATATTTT.

The V gene is TRBV28, the J gene TRBJ1-5; D is perhaps TRBD1 (6 bases). Germline CDR1 and CDR2: MDHEN and SYDVKM. The CDR3 has 15 amino acids. V lost 5 bases and J lost 6, with 17 bases in between. The CDR3 region is CASSNRESGFQPQHF. CDR3 bases: TGTGCCAGCAGTAACAGGGAATCTGGTTTTCAGCCCCAGCATTTT.

This chain uses TRBV14 with TRBJ1-1; 8 bases are shared with TRBD1. With V trimmed by 4 bases and J by 3 bases, 7 bases remained unmatched. The germline CDR1 and CDR2 sequences are SGHDN and FVKESK. The CDR3 is 15 amino acids. CDR3 in amino acids: CASSRGQGWDTEAFF. CDR3 nucleotide sequence: TGTGCCAGCAGCCGCGGACAGGGCTGGGACACTGAAGCTTTCTTT.

The chain uses TRBV3-1 (or the pseudogene TRBV3-2) and TRBJ1-2; no clear D gene. Trimming shortened V by 0 bases and J by 8 bases, and 13 bases separated the two germline ends. Germline V gene sequence: CDR1 LGHDT, CDR2 YNNKEL (reference sequence). The CDR3 has 14 residues. CDR3 loop: CASSQDLGYRGYTF. CDR3 sequence (DNA): TGTGCCAGCAGCCAAGACTTGGGCTATAGGGGCTACACCTTC.

V gene TRBV5-6 combines with J gene TRBJ2-1, with 11 positions matching TRBD1. This CDR3 comprises 16 residues. The ends lost 1 base at V and 3 bases at J; junction bases unmatched: 3. Per the germline V gene, CDR1 is SGHDT and CDR2 is YYEEEE. The CDR3 protein is CASSLSGTGGYNEQFF. As DNA, the CDR3 is TGTGCCAGCAGCTTGTCCGGGACAGGGGGCTACAATGAGCAGTTCTTC.